Each of the 12 T cell receptor beta chains below was sequenced from the same sample in a study of HIV-infected patients and healthy controls. Reverse transcription used around 500 ng RNA and constant-region primers for alpha and beta. Separate chain-specific third strand synthesis with multiplexing indices produced the alpha and beta libraries. TCRdb reprocessed the 5' RACE reads via MiXCR and lists one record per CDR3 protein. The sample consists of 18,000 or so distinct CDR3 sequences, 9% to 15% of them appearing once. No cell fractionation was done, so the repertoire covers all unsorted peripheral blood T cells. The specimen sequenced was blood. Receptor source: an adult in good health.

The CDR3 spells CASSLGHSSYNEQFF. CDR3 bases: TGTGCCAGCAGCCTCGGCCATTCTTCCTACAATGAGCAGTTCTTC. The chain recombines TRBV3-1 with TRBJ2-1, with D unresolved. Per germline, CDR1 LGHDT and CDR2 YNNKEL (reference sequence). Trimming stripped 4 bases from V and 1 base from J, with 11 bases between. The CDR3 spans 15 residues.

The rearrangement uses TRBV5-1 and TRBJ1-4, with D unresolved. Germline loops: CDR1 SGHRS, CDR2 YFSETQ. CDR3 length equals 14 residues. V gave up 2 bases and J gave up 8 bases, with 13 bases separating them. The CDR3 loop reads CASSLGGRIEKLFF. The CDR3, as DNA: TGCGCCAGCAGCTTAGGAGGGAGGATCGAAAAACTGTTTTTT. Full variable domain (rest looked up from reference TRBV5-1 and TRBJ1-4): KAGVTQTPRYLIKTRGQQVTLSCSPISGHRSVSWYQQTPGQGLQFLFEYFSETQRNKGNFPGRFSGRQFSNSRSEMNVSTLELGDSALYLCASSLGGRIEKLFFGSGTQLSVL.

A word on this clonotype: This may arise from a read error, as a much more abundant clone is one base away. This chain links TRBV29-1 with TRBJ1-1; a possible D gene is TRBD1 (6 bases). The V end lost 6 bases, the J end lost 11 bases, and 22 bases lay between the germline ends. The V gene's germline CDR1 is SQVTM and CDR2 ANQGSEA. This CDR3 has 13 residues. The CDR3, as DNA: TGCAGCGTAAAGGATGACAAGGAGACAGGTGCTTTCTTT. Translation gives CSVKDDKETGAFF.

This clonotype has at least ten counts. The chain is built from TRBV12-3 or TRBV12-4 and TRBJ1-4; possible D gene TRBD1, 6 bases. This CDR3 region has 15 residues. V was pared by 3 bases and J by 6 bases, with 14 bases between. CDR3 residues: CASSFNRGLDEKLFF. The CDR3 nucleotides read TGTGCCAGCAGTTTCAATCGGGGGCTCGATGAAAAACTGTTTTTT.

This clonotype was counted ten times or more. V and J are TRBV19 and TRBJ1-3; D unclear. Trimming removed 7 bases at V and 0 bases at J, with 16 bases between. CDR1 and CDR2 from the germline V gene are LNHDA and SQIVND (reference sequence). CDR3 length equals 16 residues. The CDR3 bases are TGTGCCAGTACTGAATCCGGGCGACACTCTGGAAACACCATATATTTT. Translating gives CASTESGRHSGNTIYF.

Relative to its sample, this clonotype is medium-sized. The chain recombines TRBV29-1 with TRBJ2-5; 11 nucleotides line up with TRBD2. Germline V lookup: CDR1 SQVTM, CDR2 ANQGSEA. Trimming cost V 8 bases and J 4 bases; bases outside gene matches: 9. The CDR3 has 14 amino acids. CDR3 nucleotides: TGCAGCTATCGACCGGGACTAGCGGCAGAGACCCAGTACTTC. This gives the protein CSYRPGLAAETQYF. Supplemented by reference TRBV29-1 and TRBJ2-5, the full variable domain reads SAVISQKPSRDICQRGTSLTIQCQVDSQVTMMFWYRQQPGQSLTLIATANQGSEATYESGFVIDKFPISRPNLTFSTLTVSNMSPEDSSIYLCSYRPGLAAETQYFGPGTRLLVL.

V gene TRBV7-2 combines with J gene TRBJ1-1; D is undetermined. Germline V gene lookup returns CDR1 SGHTA and CDR2 FQGNSA. The V end lost 5 bases, the J end lost 0 bases, and 22 bases lay between the germline ends. The CDR3 is made up of 18 amino acids. The CDR3 spells CASSPQVLRRKLNTEAFF. The CDR3, as DNA: TGTGCCAGCAGCCCCCAGGTTTTGCGGCGGAAGTTGAACACTGAAGCTTTCTTT.

This clonotype was seen repeatedly, ten times or more. The genes are TRBV7-2 and TRBJ2-1; D gene ambiguous. V lost 5 bases, J lost 6 bases, and 17 bases lay in between. The CDR3 extends over 15 amino acids. CDR1 and CDR2 (germline): SGHTA, FQGNSA. CDR3 in DNA: TGTGCCAGCAGCGCGGACGCACAGTCGTTCAATGAGCAGTTCTTC. Its translation: CASSADAQSFNEQFF.

This clonotype was observed many times. This sequence joins TRBV5-1 and TRBJ1-1; D is possibly TRBD1 (6 bases). CDR3 size: 13 residues. With 1 base removed from V and 4 bases from J, the gap between germline ends came to 8 bases. From germline, CDR1 is SGHRS and CDR2 YFSETQ. The CDR3 is CASSLPGATEAFF. The CDR3 nucleotides read TGCGCCAGCAGCTTGCCGGGGGCCACTGAAGCTTTCTTT.

This clonotype was counted many times. The chain couples TRBV12-3 or TRBV12-4 to TRBJ1-2; 8 bases map to TRBD1. The CDR3 length is 13 residues. V was pared by 5 bases and J by 8 bases, with 7 bases of the junction left unmatched. This CDR3 reads CASSQQGVGGYTF. The CDR3 bases are TGTGCCAGCAGTCAACAGGGGGTAGGAGGCTACACCTTC.

This clonotype has ten or more counts. The chain uses TRBV4-1 and TRBJ1-2; D is unclear. Germline CDR1 is MGHRA and CDR2 is YSYEKL. Trimming left V 1 base short and J 4 bases short, with 13 bases between. The CDR3 consists of 15 residues. The CDR3 DNA follows: TGCGCCAGCAGCCAAGGGGCTAAGGACTTCTATGGCTACACCTTC. It yields the protein CASSQGAKDFYGYTF.

This clonotype ranks as medium-sized (0.01 to 0.1%). The V gene is TRBV5-1, the J gene TRBJ2-7; weak D call: TRBD1 (6 bases). Germline CDR1 is SGHRS and CDR2 is YFSETQ. V shed 0 bases and J shed 0 bases, with 10 bases lying between them. This CDR3 comprises 15 residues. CDR3 protein: CASSLARGASYEQYF. The CDR3 coding sequence is TGCGCCAGCAGCTTGGCCAGGGGCGCCTCCTACGAGCAGTACTTC. The full variable domain, in which reference TRBV5-1 and TRBJ2-7 provide the parts outside the CDR3, is KAGVTQTPRYLIKTRGQQVTLSCSPISGHRSVSWYQQTPGQGLQFLFEYFSETQRNKGNFPGRFSGRQFSNSRSEMNVSTLELGDSALYLCASSLARGASYEQYFGPGTRLTVT.